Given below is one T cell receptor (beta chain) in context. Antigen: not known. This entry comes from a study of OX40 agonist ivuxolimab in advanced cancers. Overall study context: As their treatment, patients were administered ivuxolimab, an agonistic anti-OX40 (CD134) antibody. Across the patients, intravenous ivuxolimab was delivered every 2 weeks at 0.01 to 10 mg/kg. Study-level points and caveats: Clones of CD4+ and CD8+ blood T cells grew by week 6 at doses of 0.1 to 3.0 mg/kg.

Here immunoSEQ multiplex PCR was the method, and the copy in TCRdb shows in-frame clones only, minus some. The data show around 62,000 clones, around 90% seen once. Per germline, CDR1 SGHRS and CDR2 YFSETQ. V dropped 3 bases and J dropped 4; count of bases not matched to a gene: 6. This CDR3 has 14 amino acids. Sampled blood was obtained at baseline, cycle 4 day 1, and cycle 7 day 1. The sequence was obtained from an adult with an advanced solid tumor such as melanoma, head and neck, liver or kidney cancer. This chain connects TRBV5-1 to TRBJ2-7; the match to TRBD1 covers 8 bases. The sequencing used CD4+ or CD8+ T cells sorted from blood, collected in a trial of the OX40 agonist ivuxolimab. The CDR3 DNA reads TGCGCCAGCAGCTACGGACAGGGTGGGTACGAGCAGTACTTC. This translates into CASSYGQGGYEQYF.